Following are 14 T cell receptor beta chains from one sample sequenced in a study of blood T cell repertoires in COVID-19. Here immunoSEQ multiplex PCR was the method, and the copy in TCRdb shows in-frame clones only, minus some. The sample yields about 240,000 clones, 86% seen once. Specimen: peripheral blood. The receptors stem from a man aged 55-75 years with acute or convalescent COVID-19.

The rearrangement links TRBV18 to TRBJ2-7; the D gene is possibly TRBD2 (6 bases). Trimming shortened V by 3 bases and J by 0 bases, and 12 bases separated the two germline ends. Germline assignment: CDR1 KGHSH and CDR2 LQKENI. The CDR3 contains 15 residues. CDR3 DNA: TGTGCCAGCTCACCTTCAGGAGGGAACTCCTACGAGCAGTACTTC. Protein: CASSPSGGNSYEQYF.

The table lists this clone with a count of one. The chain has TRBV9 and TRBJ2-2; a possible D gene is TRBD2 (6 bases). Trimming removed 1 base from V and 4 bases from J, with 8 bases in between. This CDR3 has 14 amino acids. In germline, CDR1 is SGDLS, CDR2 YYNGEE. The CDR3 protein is CASSVTGATGELFF. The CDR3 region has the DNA TGTGCCAGCAGCGTAACGGGAGCCACCGGGGAGCTGTTTTTT. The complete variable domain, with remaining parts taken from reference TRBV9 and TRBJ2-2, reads DSGVTQTPKHLITATGQRVTLRCSPRSGDLSVYWYQQSLDQGLQFLIQYYNGEERAKGNILERFSAQQFPDLHSELNLSSLELGDSALYFCASSVTGATGELFFGEGSRLTVL.

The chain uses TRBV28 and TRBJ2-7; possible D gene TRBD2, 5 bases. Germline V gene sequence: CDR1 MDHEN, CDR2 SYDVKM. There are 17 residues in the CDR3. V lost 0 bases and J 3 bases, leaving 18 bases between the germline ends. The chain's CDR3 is CASSLWGAPSTFYEQYF. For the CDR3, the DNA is TGTGCCAGCAGTTTATGGGGAGCCCCCAGCACATTCTACGAGCAGTACTTC.

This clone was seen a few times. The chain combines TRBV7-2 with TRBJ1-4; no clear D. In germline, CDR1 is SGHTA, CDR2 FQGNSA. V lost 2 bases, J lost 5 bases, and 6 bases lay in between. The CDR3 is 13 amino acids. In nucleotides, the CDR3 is TGTGCCAGCAGCTTATTTTCGAATGAAAAACTGTTTTTT. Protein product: CASSLFSNEKLFF. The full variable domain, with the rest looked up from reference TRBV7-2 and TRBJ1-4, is GAGVSQSPSNKVTEKGKDVELRCDPISGHTALYWYRQSLGQGLEFLIYFQGNSAPDKSGLPSDRFSAERTGGSVSTLTIQRTQQEDSAVYLCASSLFSNEKLFFGSGTQLSVL.

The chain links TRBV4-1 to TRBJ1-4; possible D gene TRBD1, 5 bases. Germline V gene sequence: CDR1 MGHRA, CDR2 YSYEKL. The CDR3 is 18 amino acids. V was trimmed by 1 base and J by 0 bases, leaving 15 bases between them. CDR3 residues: CASSQAPTEGPTNEKLFF. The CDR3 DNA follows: TGCGCCAGCAGCCAAGCCCCAACGGAGGGACCAACTAATGAAAAACTGTTTTTT.

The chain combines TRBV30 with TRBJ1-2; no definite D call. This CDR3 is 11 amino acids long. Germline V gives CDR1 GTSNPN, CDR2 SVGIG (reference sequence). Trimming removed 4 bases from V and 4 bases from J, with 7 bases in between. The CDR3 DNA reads TGTGCCTGGAATTCGGGCTATGGCTACACCTTC. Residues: CAWNSGYGYTF.

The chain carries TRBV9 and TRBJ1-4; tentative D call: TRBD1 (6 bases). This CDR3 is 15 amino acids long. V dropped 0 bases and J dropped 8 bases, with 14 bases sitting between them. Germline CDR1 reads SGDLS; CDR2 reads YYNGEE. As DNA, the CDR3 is TGTGCCAGCAGCGTAGGGGTACAGGGCATCGAAAAACTGTTTTTT. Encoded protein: CASSVGVQGIEKLFF.

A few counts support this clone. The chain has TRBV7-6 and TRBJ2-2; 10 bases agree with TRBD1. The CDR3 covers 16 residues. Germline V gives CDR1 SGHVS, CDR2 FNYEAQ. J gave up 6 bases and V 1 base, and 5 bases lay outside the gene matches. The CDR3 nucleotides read TGTGCCAGCAGCTTAGACGGGACAGGGGTAGCCGGGGAGCTGTTTTTT. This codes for CASSLDGTGVAGELFF.

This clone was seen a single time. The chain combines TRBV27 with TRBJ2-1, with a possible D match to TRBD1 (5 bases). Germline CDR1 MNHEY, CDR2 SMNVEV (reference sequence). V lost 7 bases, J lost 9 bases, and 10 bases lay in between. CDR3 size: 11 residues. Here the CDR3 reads CASTSQGEQFF. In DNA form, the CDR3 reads TGTGCCAGCACTTCCCAGGGTGAGCAGTTCTTC.

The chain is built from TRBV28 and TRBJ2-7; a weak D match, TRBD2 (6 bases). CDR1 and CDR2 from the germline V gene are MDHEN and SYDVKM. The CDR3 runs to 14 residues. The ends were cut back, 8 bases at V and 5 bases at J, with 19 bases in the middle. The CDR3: CASRSRGGYDEQYF. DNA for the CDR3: TGTGCCAGCCGATCCCGTGGGGGGTACGACGAGCAGTACTTC.

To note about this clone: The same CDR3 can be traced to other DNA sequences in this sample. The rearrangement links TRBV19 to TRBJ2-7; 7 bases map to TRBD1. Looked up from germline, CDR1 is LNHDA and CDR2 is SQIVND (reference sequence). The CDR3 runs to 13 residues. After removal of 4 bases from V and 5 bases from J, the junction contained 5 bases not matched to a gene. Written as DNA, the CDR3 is TGTGCCAGTAGTACCACAGGGGTGAACGAGCAGTACTTC. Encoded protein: CASSTTGVNEQYF.

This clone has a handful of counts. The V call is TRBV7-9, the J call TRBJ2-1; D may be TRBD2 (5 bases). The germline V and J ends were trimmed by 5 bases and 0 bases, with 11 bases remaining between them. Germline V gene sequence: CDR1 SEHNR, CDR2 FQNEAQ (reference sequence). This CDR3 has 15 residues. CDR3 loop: CASSPARASYNEQFF. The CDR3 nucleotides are TGTGCCAGCAGCCCTGCGCGGGCCTCCTACAATGAGCAGTTCTTC.

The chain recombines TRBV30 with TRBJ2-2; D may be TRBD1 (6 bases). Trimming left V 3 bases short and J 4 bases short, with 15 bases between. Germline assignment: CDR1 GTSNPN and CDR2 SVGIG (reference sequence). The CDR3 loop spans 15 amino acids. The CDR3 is CAWRTDSFGTGELFF. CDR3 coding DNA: TGTGCCTGGAGGACGGACAGTTTTGGCACCGGGGAGCTGTTTTTT.

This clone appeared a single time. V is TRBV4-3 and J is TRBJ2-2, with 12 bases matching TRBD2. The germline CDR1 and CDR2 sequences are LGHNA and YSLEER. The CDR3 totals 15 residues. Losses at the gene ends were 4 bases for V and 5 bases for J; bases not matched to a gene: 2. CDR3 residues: CASSPGLAGTGELFF. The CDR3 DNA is TGCGCCAGCAGCCCTGGACTAGCGGGAACCGGGGAGCTGTTTTTT.